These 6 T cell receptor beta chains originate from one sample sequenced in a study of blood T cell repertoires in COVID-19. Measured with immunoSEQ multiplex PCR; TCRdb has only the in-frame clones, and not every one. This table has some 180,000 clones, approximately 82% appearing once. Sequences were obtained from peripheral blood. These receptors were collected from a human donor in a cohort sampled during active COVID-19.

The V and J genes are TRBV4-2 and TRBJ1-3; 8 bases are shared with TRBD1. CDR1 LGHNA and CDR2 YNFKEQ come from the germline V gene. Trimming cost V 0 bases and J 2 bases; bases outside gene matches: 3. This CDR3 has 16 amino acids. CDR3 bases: TGTGCCAGCAGCCAAGATACAGGGGGAACTGGAAACACCATATATTTT. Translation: CASSQDTGGTGNTIYF.

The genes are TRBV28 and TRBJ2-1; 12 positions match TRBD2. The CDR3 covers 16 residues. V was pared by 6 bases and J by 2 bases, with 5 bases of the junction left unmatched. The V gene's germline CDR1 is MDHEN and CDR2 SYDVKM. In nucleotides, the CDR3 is TGTGCCAGCAGACTGACTAGCGGGGGTACCTACAATGAGCAGTTCTTC. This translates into CASRLTSGGTYNEQFF.

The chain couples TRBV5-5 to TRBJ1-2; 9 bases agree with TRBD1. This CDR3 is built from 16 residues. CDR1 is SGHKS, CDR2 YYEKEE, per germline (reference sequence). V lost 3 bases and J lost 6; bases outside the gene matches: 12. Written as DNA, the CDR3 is TGTGCCAGCAGCTACAACCTCGGGACAGGGTTGCATGGCTACACCTTC. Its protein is CASSYNLGTGLHGYTF.

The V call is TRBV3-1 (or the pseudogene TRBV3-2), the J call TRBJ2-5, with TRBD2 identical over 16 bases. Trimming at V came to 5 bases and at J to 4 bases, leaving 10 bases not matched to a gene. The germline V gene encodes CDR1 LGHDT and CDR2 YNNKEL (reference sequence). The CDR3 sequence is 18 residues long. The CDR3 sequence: CASSSRGLAGGGGETQYF. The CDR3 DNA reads TGTGCCAGCAGCTCGAGGGGACTAGCGGGAGGGGGAGGAGAGACCCAGTACTTC.

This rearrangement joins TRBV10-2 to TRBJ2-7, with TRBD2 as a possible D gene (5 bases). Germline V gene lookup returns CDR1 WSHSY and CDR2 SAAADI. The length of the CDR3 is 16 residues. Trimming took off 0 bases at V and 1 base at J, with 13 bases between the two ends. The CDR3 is CASSESGQRWSYEQYF. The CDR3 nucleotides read TGCGCCAGCAGTGAGTCTGGGCAGCGGTGGTCCTACGAGCAGTACTTC.

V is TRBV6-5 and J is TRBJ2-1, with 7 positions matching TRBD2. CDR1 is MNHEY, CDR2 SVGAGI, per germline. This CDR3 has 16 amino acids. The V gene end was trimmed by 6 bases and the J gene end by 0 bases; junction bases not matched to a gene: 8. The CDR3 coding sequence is TGTGCCAGCAGCTACAAGCGGGGAAGCTCCTACAATGAGCAGTTCTTC. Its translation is CASSYKRGSSYNEQFF.